This T cell receptor beta chain was identified during a study of T cell responses to AZD1222 COVID-19 vaccine. Clones were sequenced by immunoSEQ multiplex PCR, and TCRdb holds only the in-frame ones, with some missing. The sample has 200,000 or so clones; 92% are singletons. This CDR3 is 11 amino acids long. Trimming removed 2 bases from V and 10 bases from J, with 8 bases in between. Per germline, CDR1 MNHNS and CDR2 SASEGT. This receptor was identified in an adult in good health. V usage is TRBV6-1 and J usage is TRBJ1-1; D is unresolved. The source material was peripheral blood, sampled on day 0 of AZD1222 vaccination. CDR3 in DNA: TGTGCCAGCAGTGAATGGGAACGAGCTTTCTTT. Translating gives CASSEWERAFF.